The 18 T cell receptor beta chains below come from one sample, sequenced in a study of CD8 T cells in ankylosing spondylitis. One entry per CDR3 protein results from TCRdb running MiXCR on the 5' RACE reads. In the table there are around 250,000 distinct CDR3 sequences, over 8.5% of which are singletons. The sequenced sample consisted of blood, either unsorted or a sorted T cell fraction (not recorded which). The receptors here all came from a male donor with ankylosing spondylitis or in good health (not recorded which).

The CDR3 sequence: CSVVVRLNNEQFF. For the CDR3, the DNA is TGCAGCGTTGTGGTCAGACTAAACAATGAGCAGTTCTTC. This chain uses TRBV29-1 with TRBJ2-1; D may be TRBD2 (5 bases). This CDR3 comprises 13 residues. In germline, CDR1 is SQVTM, CDR2 ANQGSEA. The V end lost 4 bases, the J end lost 5 bases, and 12 bases lay between the germline ends.

The J gene is TRBJ2-1, the V gene TRBV7-2, with 10 bases identical to TRBD2. Germline CDR1 and CDR2: SGHTA and FQGNSA. V was pared by 2 bases and J by 4 bases, with 2 bases of the junction left unmatched. CDR3 length equals 15 residues. CDR3 protein: CASSLPLAGYNEQFF. CDR3 DNA: TGTGCCAGCAGCTTACCACTAGCGGGGTACAATGAGCAGTTCTTC. The variable domain in full, with the rest retrieved from reference TRBV7-2 and TRBJ2-1, is GAGVSQSPSNKVTEKGKDVELRCDPISGHTALYWYRQSLGQGLEFLIYFQGNSAPDKSGLPSDRFSAERTGGSVSTLTIQRTQQEDSAVYLCASSLPLAGYNEQFFGPGTRLTVL.

This clonotype was detected many times. The J gene is TRBJ2-7, the V gene TRBV29-1, with D maybe TRBD2 (5 bases). The V gene lost 7 bases and the J gene lost 3 bases, with 13 bases spanning the gap. Germline CDR1 reads SQVTM; CDR2 reads ANQGSEA. The CDR3 is 12 residues long. This CDR3 is CSAYDRGYEQYF. CDR3 nucleotides: TGCAGCGCCTACGACCGGGGCTACGAGCAGTACTTC.

This chain connects TRBV13 to TRBJ1-3; D is undetermined. This CDR3 is built from 15 residues. In germline, CDR1 is PRHDT, CDR2 FYEKMQ (reference sequence). Trimming cost V 2 bases and J 0 bases, with 8 bases left between them. Here the CDR3 reads CASSLLLSSGNTIYF. The CDR3 DNA is TGTGCCAGCAGCTTACTTCTATCCTCTGGAAACACCATATATTTT.

This clonotype was found many times. The gene calls are TRBV20-1 and TRBJ2-1; D is uncertain. The CDR3 extends over 15 amino acids. Trimming removed 0 bases at V and 4 bases at J, with 13 bases between. Germline CDR1 reads DFQATT; CDR2 reads SNEGSKA (reference sequence). CDR3 in DNA: TGCAGTGCTAGAGAGGGAATAAAGGGATACAATGAGCAGTTCTTC. Protein: CSAREGIKGYNEQFF.

J is TRBJ2-5 and V is TRBV28, with TRBD2 identical over 7 bases. J gave up 1 base and V 6 bases, and 8 bases lay outside the gene matches. Germline lookup yields CDR1 MDHEN and CDR2 SYDVKM. This CDR3 contains 15 residues. The CDR3: CASRSVQRGQETQYF. The CDR3, as DNA: TGTGCCAGCAGGTCCGTGCAGCGGGGCCAAGAGACCCAGTACTTC.

The chain joins TRBV5-6 to TRBJ2-2; D unresolved. CDR1 is SGHDT, CDR2 YYEEEE, per germline. The germline V and J ends were trimmed by 1 base and 4 bases, with 8 bases remaining between them. CDR3 length: 14 residues. As DNA, the CDR3 is TGTGCCAGCAGCTTGAATCACATCACCGGGGAGCTGTTTTTT. Its translation: CASSLNHITGELFF.

There are many counts of this clonotype. The CDR3 nucleotides are TGTGCCAGCTTAGGACAGGGGAATTCACCCCTCCACTTT. This codes for CASLGQGNSPLHF. The rearrangement links TRBV6-1 to TRBJ1-6; 9 bases agree with TRBD1. V shed 8 bases, J shed 7 bases, and the junction held 3 bases outside the gene matches. This CDR3 comprises 13 residues. Germline CDR1 is MNHNS and CDR2 is SASEGT.

This clonotype was seen many times. V is TRBV10-3 and J is TRBJ1-1, with a weak D call TRBD1 (6 bases). The germline gives CDR1 ENHRY, CDR2 SYGVKD. The CDR3 length is 19 residues. V lost 0 bases and J lost 2, with 22 bases in between. The CDR3 loop is CAISESGRSVTGTNTEAFF. The DNA for the CDR3 is TGTGCCATCAGTGAGTCGGGTCGAAGCGTTACAGGGACTAACACTGAAGCTTTCTTT.

This clonotype has just a few counts. The chain carries TRBV29-1 and TRBJ2-7, with D perhaps given as TRBD1 or TRBD2 (5 bases each). CDR1 and CDR2 (germline): SQVTM, ANQGSEA. CDR3 length equals 11 residues. V was clipped by 5 bases and J by 4 bases, with 9 bases between them. The CDR3 DNA reads as TGCAGCGTTACCAGGGAGTACGAGCAGTACTTC. This encodes CSVTREYEQYF.

A few counts support this clonotype. The V call is TRBV7-9, the J call TRBJ1-1; no definite D call. CDR3 length: 11 residues. Trimming removed 7 bases from V and 6 bases from J, with 9 bases in between. CDR1 is SEHNR, CDR2 FQNEAQ, per germline (reference sequence). This CDR3 is CASKSESEAFF. The CDR3 nucleotides are TGTGCCAGCAAGTCTGAGTCTGAAGCTTTCTTT. The full variable domain, in which reference TRBV7-9 and TRBJ1-1 provide the parts outside the CDR3, is DTGVSQNPRHKITKRGQNVTFRCDPISEHNRLYWYRQTLGQGPEFLTYFQNEAQLEKSRLLSDRFSAERPKGSFSTLEIQRTEQGDSAMYLCASKSESEAFFGQGTRLTVV.

As for this clonotype: Because the CDR3's place on the DNA is in doubt, the DNA is left out and the CDR3 is given as listed by TCRdb. This chain links TRBV11-3 with TRBJ2-3. Germline-derived CDR1 and CDR2 are SGHNT and YENEEA. The CDR3 length is 18 residues, termini included. This CDR3 reads CASRRVSLCQQLIPRQYF.

J is TRBJ2-5 and V is TRBV12-2; TRBD2 is the table's D call and was not checked against the DNA. TRBV12-2 is a documented pseudogene. The CDR3 sequence is 15 residues long. The CDR3 DNA follows: TGTGCAAGTCGCTTAATAACCGCTCAACAAGAGACCCAGTACTTC. It specifies CASRLITAQQETQYF.

V is TRBV18 and J is TRBJ2-1; TRBD1 aligns across 7 bases. This CDR3 is 15 amino acids long. From germline, CDR1 is KGHSH and CDR2 LQKENI. Unmatched junction bases numbered 8, after V lost 3 bases and J lost 6 bases. CDR3 protein: CASSPTQGKVNEQFF. DNA for the CDR3: TGTGCCAGCTCACCTACACAGGGGAAGGTCAATGAGCAGTTCTTC.

This clonotype was seen only a few times. The rearrangement uses TRBV6-5 and TRBJ2-6, with D hard to call. Between the trimmed V and J ends, which lost 2 bases and 0 bases, there was a span of 5 bases. The germline CDR1 and CDR2 sequences are MNHEY and SVGAGI. The CDR3 is made up of 15 amino acids. CDR3 amino acids: CASSYGVSGANVLTF. In DNA form, the CDR3 reads TGTGCCAGCAGTTACGGGGTCTCTGGGGCCAACGTCCTGACTTTC.

This clonotype has just a few counts. The chain joins TRBV29-1 to TRBJ2-1, with 9 bases that match TRBD1. There are 15 residues in the CDR3. V gave up 6 bases and J gave up 4 bases; unmatched junction bases: 10. Germline CDR1 reads SQVTM; CDR2 reads ANQGSEA. CDR3 loop: CSVAGTGTRYNEQFF. The CDR3, as DNA: TGCAGCGTCGCCGGGACAGGGACGAGATACAATGAGCAGTTCTTC.

The rearrangement uses TRBV7-9 and TRBJ2-5; unclear D gene. The CDR3 sequence is 12 residues long. CDR1 is SEHNR and CDR2 is FQNEAQ in the germline V gene (reference sequence). With 3 bases removed from V and 5 bases from J, the gap between germline ends came to 7 bases. Written as DNA, the CDR3 is TGTGCCAGCAGCTTCTCAAGCGAGACCCAGTACTTC. Translating it yields CASSFSSETQYF.

This clonotype was seen only once. A much larger clone sits a single nucleotide away, making a read error possible. The CDR3 does not close with the conserved phenylalanine or tryptophan, likely indicating a read error. V and J are TRBV25-1 and TRBJ2-1; 8 bases fit TRBD2. The junction had 12 bases not matched to a gene; V was cut back by 0 bases and J by 5 bases. The V gene's germline CDR1 is MGHDK and CDR2 SYGVNS. This CDR3 has 18 residues. CDR3 DNA: TGTGCCAGCAGTGAATATGGTACTAGCGGTCCTAGGGACAATGAGCAGTTCCTC. Translating gives CASSEYGTSGPRDNEQFL.